These T cell receptor beta chains were read from a single sample in a study of blood T cell repertoires in COVID-19. Clones were sequenced by immunoSEQ multiplex PCR, and TCRdb holds only the in-frame ones, with some missing. The repertoire holds 180,000 or so clones, with around 85% as singletons. The material sequenced was peripheral blood. The origin of the receptors is a man in his sixties with acute or convalescent COVID-19. The CDR3 runs from the conserved cysteine through the conserved F or W. The order of the fields is clone size, D gene, J gene, V gene, CDR3 protein, CDR3 DNA. D genes are given only for firm matches. Size is stated for part of the rows, as once, few or many counts, or as a class when the clone is expanded.

.,.,TRBJ1-1,TRBV7-3,CASSAGAGTTEAFF,TGTGCCAGCAGCGCCGGAGCCGGGACAACTGAAGCTTTCTTT
.,.,TRBJ2-3,TRBV20-1,CSPYRGDTQYF,TGCAGTCCATACCGGGGAGATACGCAGTATTTT
.,TRBD1,TRBJ2-4,TRBV27,CASSRLGQGNIQYF,TGTGCCAGCAGCCGCTTAGGACAGGGCAACATTCAGTACTTC
once,.,TRBJ1-2,TRBV6-5,CASSYSAGRDYGYTF,TGTGCCAGCAGTTACTCCGCAGGCCGCGATTATGGCTACACCTTC
.,.,TRBJ2-5,TRBV7-9,CASSPLGSSETQYF,TGTGCCAGCAGCCCCCTGGGGAGTTCAGAGACCCAGTACTTC
.,.,TRBJ2-3,TRBV7-9,CASSLGTSTDTQYF,TGTGCCAGCAGCTTAGGGACTAGCACAGATACGCAGTATTTT
.,.,TRBJ2-1,TRBV5-4,CASSLSRDNEQFF,TGTGCCAGCAGCTTGTCGAGGGACAATGAGCAGTTCTTC
.,TRBD1,TRBJ2-7,TRBV4-1,CASSDRGYEQYF,TGCGCCAGCAGCGACAGGGGATACGAGCAGTACTTC
.,TRBD1,TRBJ1-4,TRBV5-1,CASSVTPSGGEKLFF,TGCGCCAGCAGCGTGACTCCTTCAGGGGGAGAAAAACTGTTTTTT
.,.,TRBJ2-1,TRBV4-1,CASSVGGGDEQFF,TGCGCCAGCAGTGTTGGAGGTGGCGATGAGCAGTTCTTC
.,.,TRBJ2-7,TRBV7-8,CASRIGAALSSYEQYF,TGTGCCAGCAGGATTGGAGCAGCATTGAGCTCCTACGAGCAGTACTTC
.,.,TRBJ1-6,TRBV6-1,CASSERGGSLGYNSPLHF,TGTGCCAGCAGTGAAAGGGGAGGCAGCTTGGGCTATAATTCACCCCTCCACTTT
few,TRBD1,TRBJ1-6,TRBV5-1,CASSLEGQGINSPLHF,TGCGCCAGCAGCTTGGAGGGACAGGGGATTAATTCACCCCTCCACTTT
few,TRBD1,TRBJ2-7,TRBV7-9,CASGSLRTGPYEQYF,TGTGCCAGCGGATCTCTCAGGACAGGACCTTACGAGCAGTACTTC
.,TRBD1,TRBJ1-1,TRBV10-3,CAISEGDRTNTEAFF,TGTGCCATCAGTGAGGGGGACAGGACGAACACTGAAGCTTTCTTT
.,.,TRBJ1-2,TRBV6-1,CASSENKYGYTF,TGTGCCAGCAGTGAGAACAAGTATGGCTACACCTTC
.,TRBD2,TRBJ2-1,TRBV7-9,CASSFSGRAEYNEQFF,TGTGCCAGCAGCTTCAGCGGGAGGGCCGAGTACAATGAGCAGTTCTTC
.,TRBD2,TRBJ2-3,TRBV15,CATSRGGSGGTDTQYF,TGTGCCACCAGCAGAGGAGGGTCGGGGGGAACAGATACGCAGTATTTT
.,.,TRBJ2-7,TRBV6-6,CASSKGTSTYEQYF,TGTGCCAGCAGTAAGGGGACTTCTACCTACGAGCAGTACTTC
.,TRBD2,TRBJ2-1,TRBV6-5,CASRLAGSSYNEQFF,TGTGCCAGCAGGTTAGCGGGAAGCTCCTACAATGAGCAGTTCTTC
.,TRBD2,TRBJ2-5,TRBV2,CASSTGLAGGVGETQYF,TGTGCCAGCAGTACCGGGCTAGCGGGAGGGGTGGGGGAGACCCAGTACTTC
.,TRBD1,TRBJ1-1,TRBV11-2,CASSLTLTGGAFF,TGTGCCAGCAGCCTCACACTGACAGGGGGAGCTTTCTTT
.,TRBD1,TRBJ1-2,TRBV27,CASSSHPGGVNYGYTF,TGTGCCAGCAGTAGCCATCCAGGGGGCGTCAACTATGGCTACACCTTC
.,.,TRBJ1-6,TRBV18,CASSPFSGSSYNSPLHF,TGTGCCAGCTCACCTTTTTCGGGGAGCTCCTATAATTCACCCCTCCACTTT
few,TRBD1,TRBJ2-1,TRBV27,CASSRTGYNEQFF,TGTGCCAGCAGCCGGACAGGGTACAATGAGCAGTTCTTC
.,TRBD1,TRBJ1-1,TRBV4-2,CASSHQGAVTEAFF,TGTGCCAGCAGCCATCAGGGGGCAGTAACTGAAGCTTTCTTT
.,TRBD1,TRBJ2-2,TRBV24-1,CATSVQGAGELFF,TGTGCCACCAGTGTCCAGGGGGCCGGGGAGCTGTTTTTT
.,.,TRBJ1-1,TRBV3-1/TRBV3-2,CASSPTGDRPEAFF,TGTGCCAGCAGCCCCACGGGGGATAGACCTGAAGCTTTCTTT
.,.,TRBJ1-1,TRBV4-1,CASSPSQGGGTEAFF,TGCGCCAGCAGCCCCTCCCAGGGAGGAGGAACTGAAGCTTTCTTT
.,.,TRBJ1-4,TRBV11-2,CASSFQGGLAREKLFF,TGTGCCAGCAGCTTCCAAGGAGGACTGGCTCGGGAAAAACTGTTTTTT
.,TRBD2,TRBJ2-1,TRBV19,CASSIDTSGGPSYNEQFF,TGTGCCAGTAGTATAGATACGTCGGGAGGGCCTTCCTACAATGAGCAGTTCTTC
.,.,TRBJ2-3,TRBV18,CASSPSTGTDTQYF,TGTGCCAGCTCACCCTCGACTGGAACAGATACGCAGTATTTT
.,TRBD2,TRBJ2-7,TRBV29-1,CSVPGTSGSYEQYF,TGCAGCGTTCCTGGGACTAGCGGGAGCTACGAGCAGTACTTC
.,TRBD2,TRBJ2-5,TRBV10-2,CASSGSASSSGSAENQETQYF,TGCGCCAGCAGTGGATCAGCGTCCTCAAGCGGGAGCGCAGAGAACCAAGAGACCCAGTACTTC
.,.,TRBJ2-7,TRBV6-5,CASSRGEQYF,TGTGCCAGCAGTCGGGGGGAGCAGTACTTC
.,.,TRBJ1-5,TRBV5-1,CASSLIGGSNQPQHF,TGCGCCAGCAGCCTTATAGGGGGTAGCAATCAGCCCCAGCATTTT